This TCR beta chain was documented in a study of early T cells in non-severe SARS-CoV-2 infection. Overall study findings and caveats: VDJdb-based annotation leaned toward anti-spike CD8 responses and missed private and CD4 specificities.

Individual cDNA molecules were tagged with unique molecular identifiers, the study reported. One entry per CDR3 protein, called by TCRdb with MiXCR from the 5' RACE reads. The sample holds about 44,000 distinct CDR3 sequences, over 9% seen once. For this clonotype: What it binds is not known.

V lost 8 bases and J 7 bases, leaving 23 bases between the germline ends. Germline CDR1 MGHRA, CDR2 YSYEKL. The CDR3 sequence is 15 residues long. This chain connects TRBV4-1 to TRBJ2-5; the D is unclear. The clonotype was recovered from an adult who was a healthcare worker with PCR-confirmed SARS-CoV-2 infection or an uninfected control (not recorded which). What was sequenced was whole blood. CDR3 amino acids: CASLFKLDPCATQYF. The CDR3 DNA sequence: TGCGCCAGCCTTTTTAAATTGGACCCGTGTGCGACCCAGTACTTC.